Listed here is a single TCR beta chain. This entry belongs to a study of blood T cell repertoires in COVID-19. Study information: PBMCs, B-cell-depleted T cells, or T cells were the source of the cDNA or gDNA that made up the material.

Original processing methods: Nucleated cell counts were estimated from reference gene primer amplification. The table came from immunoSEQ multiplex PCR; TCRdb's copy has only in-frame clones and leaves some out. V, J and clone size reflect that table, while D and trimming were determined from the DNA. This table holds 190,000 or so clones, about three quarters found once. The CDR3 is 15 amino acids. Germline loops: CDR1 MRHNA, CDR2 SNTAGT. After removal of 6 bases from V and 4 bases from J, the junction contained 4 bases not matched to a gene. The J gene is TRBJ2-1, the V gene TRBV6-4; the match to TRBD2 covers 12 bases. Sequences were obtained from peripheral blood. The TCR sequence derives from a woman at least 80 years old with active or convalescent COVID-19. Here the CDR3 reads CASRGTSGGYNEQFF. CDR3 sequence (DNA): TGTGCCAGCAGGGGAACTAGCGGGGGGTACAATGAGCAGTTCTTC.